Presented here are 5 T cell receptor beta chains from one specimen sequenced in a study of spatial heterogeneity in lung cancer. TCRdb called the 5' RACE reads again in MiXCR, with one record for every CDR3 protein. The sample lists approximately 40,000 distinct CDR3 sequences, 5% to 5.5% occurring once. Time point here: sample taken at primary tumor resection. The material sequenced was PBMCs, taken at surgery. Receptor source: a female donor with early-stage non-small cell lung cancer.

The sample holds many counts of this clonotype. This chain links TRBV7-9 with TRBJ1-2; no clear D gene. The CDR3 loop spans 12 amino acids. V was shortened by 0 bases and J by 6 bases, with 5 bases between the two germline ends. The germline V gene has CDR1 SEHNR and CDR2 FQNEAQ (reference sequence). CDR3 sequence: CASSLATDGYTF. CDR3 nucleotides: TGTGCCAGCAGCTTAGCAACCGATGGCTACACCTTC.

This clonotype was counted a few times. The chain joins TRBV20-1 to TRBJ2-3; 12 nucleotides align to TRBD2. V gave up 3 bases and J gave up 5 bases; unmatched junction bases: 6. Germline assignment: CDR1 DFQATT and CDR2 SNEGSKA (reference sequence). The CDR3 has 15 amino acids. In DNA form, the CDR3 reads TGCAGTGCTAGGCCTAGCGGGGGGGCAAGAGATACGCAGTATTTT. As protein: CSARPSGGARDTQYF.

The V call is TRBV7-2, the J call TRBJ2-7; D is possibly TRBD2 (7 bases). Germline V gene lookup returns CDR1 SGHTA and CDR2 FQGNSA. The CDR3 is 13 amino acids. Trimming shortened V by 5 bases and J by 7 bases, and 15 bases separated the two germline ends. The CDR3 sequence: CASSPSQGGEQYF. As DNA, the CDR3 is TGTGCCAGCAGCCCTTCACAGGGAGGGGAGCAGTACTTC.

The V and J genes are TRBV10-3 and TRBJ2-3; 9 bases match TRBD2. The germline gives CDR1 ENHRY, CDR2 SYGVKD. After removal of 8 bases from V and 0 bases from J, the junction contained 3 bases not matched to a gene. The CDR3 totals 14 residues. CDR3 DNA: TGTGCCATCGGGACTAGCAGTAGCACAGATACGCAGTATTTT. It specifies CAIGTSSSTDTQYF.

This clonotype was observed at least ten times. The chain combines TRBV6-1 with TRBJ1-5; possible D gene TRBD1, 6 bases. Trimming shortened V by 3 bases and J by 6 bases, and 15 bases separated the two germline ends. Germline V lookup: CDR1 MNHNS, CDR2 SASEGT. This CDR3 has 15 amino acids. The CDR3 nucleotides are TGTGCCAGCAGTGAGTCCAGGGGAGGCGGTCAGCCCCAGCATTTT. This sequence encodes CASSESRGGGQPQHF.